These T cell receptor beta chains were read from a single sample in a study of cytomegalovirus exposure and HLA in healthy donors. Repertoires were generated with immunoSEQ multiplex PCR, while TCRdb's copy carries only in-frame clones and drops some. The sample shows about 140,000 clones, roughly 80% of them seen only once. Sequencing was performed on PBMCs. The source is a woman aged 45-60 years in good health and CMV-seropositive. The CDR3 runs from the conserved cysteine through the conserved F or W.

TRBV5-6,15,TRBJ2-1,CASTYGTSGYNEQFF
TRBV5-6,15,TRBJ2-3,CASSFSGASTDTQYF
TRBV27,15,TRBJ2-7,CASSLRDTATDEQYF
TRBV6-5,13,TRBJ2-1,CASSYPGTDEQFF
TRBV7-9,16,TRBJ1-1,CASSLAGTGPNTEAFF
TRBV6-1,14,TRBJ2-7,CASSEIGTGSEQYF
TRBV9,15,TRBJ2-5,CASSPMGGSPETQYF
TRBV2,12,TRBJ2-5,CASSEVPETQYF
TRBV7-2,16,TRBJ1-1,CASSLYGTGTNTEAFF
TRBV10-2,13,TRBJ1-1,CASSEGSGTEAFF
TRBV14,15,TRBJ2-3,CASRRLETSTDTQYF
TRBV5-4,17,TRBJ2-1,CASRPDGTGNRDNEQFF
TRBV5-1,13,TRBJ1-3,CASSRSEGNTIYF
TRBV5-1,15,TRBJ1-6,CASSLTGTANSPLHF
TRBV5-6,13,TRBJ1-5,CASSPAGAGPQHF
TRBV11-2,17,TRBJ2-3,CASSLDSAGLYPLKQYF
TRBV10-3,15,TRBJ1-1,CAISDLGQGSTEAFF
TRBV19,16,TRBJ1-5,CASRLDRGRSNQPQHF
TRBV28,16,TRBJ1-2,CASSQPSTGIIYGYTF
TRBV29-1,13,TRBJ2-5,CSARGGAGETQYF
TRBV27,13,TRBJ2-1,CASSLNLVNEQFF
TRBV19,14,TRBJ2-7,CASSPLPQGYEQYF
TRBV5-1,15,TRBJ2-7,CASSLGTSGVYEQYF
TRBV28,14,TRBJ1-5,CASSPEGSNQPQHF
TRBV29-1,12,TRBJ1-2,CSSRGADYGYTF
TRBV1,14,TRBJ1-2,CTSSQDWSNYGYTF